The rows below give T cell receptor beta chains drawn from one sample of a study of blood T cell repertoires in COVID-19. Data came from immunoSEQ multiplex PCR; TCRdb stores just in-frame clones and leaves some out. The sample has roughly 310,000 clones, around nine tenths seen once; the top ten hold roughly 2.5%. The sequenced sample was PBMCs or T cells enriched from blood (not recorded which). The source is a man between 60 and 70 years old who had recovered from COVID-19. Both conserved end residues are part of each CDR3. D genes are given only for firm matches. A clone size is listed for some rows: how often the clone was seen (once, few, many), or a class if it is expanded.

TRBV7-6,TRBD2,TRBJ2-1,16,once,CASSLGGLVTFGEQFF,TGTGCCAGCAGCTTAGGAGGACTAGTTACGTTCGGTGAGCAGTTCTTC
TRBV29-1,NA,TRBJ1-2,13,NA,CSVYGDTLYGYTF,TGCAGCGTCTATGGGGACACCCTCTATGGCTACACCTTC
TRBV4-1,NA,TRBJ2-2,15,NA,CASSAPPGGSGELFF,TGCGCCAGCAGCGCACCCCCCGGTGGTTCCGGGGAGCTGTTTTTT
TRBV18,TRBD2,TRBJ2-1,18,NA,CASSRTAPGGTSINEQFF,TGTGCCAGCTCGCGCACCGCCCCGGGGGGGACTAGCATCAATGAGCAGTTCTTC
TRBV4-1,TRBD2,TRBJ2-7,16,NA,CASSQGLAGTVYEQYF,TGCGCCAGCAGCCAAGGGCTAGCGGGAACTGTCTACGAGCAGTACTTC
TRBV9,NA,TRBJ1-1,14,NA,CASSARVGNTEAFF,TGTGCCAGCAGCGCCAGGGTAGGGAACACTGAAGCTTTCTTT
TRBV9,NA,TRBJ2-2,14,NA,CASSVASRGRELFF,TGTGCCAGCAGCGTAGCCAGCAGGGGCCGGGAGCTGTTTTTT
TRBV12-2,NA,TRBJ2-3,14,NA,CARRLRQGGDTQYF,TGTGCAAGGCGCTTAAGGCAGGGGGGAGATACGCAGTATTTT
TRBV7-9,TRBD2,TRBJ2-3,15,NA,CASSYRSGRIDTQYF,TGTGCCAGCAGCTACCGTAGCGGGAGGATAGATACGCAGTATTTT
TRBV11-2,TRBD1,TRBJ1-6,15,NA,CASSIGTVNNSPLHF,TGTGCCAGCAGCATTGGGACAGTAAATAATTCACCCCTCCACTTT
TRBV5-1,NA,TRBJ1-1,14,NA,CASSFDGMNTEAFF,TGCGCCAGCAGCTTCGACGGGATGAACACTGAAGCTTTCTTT
TRBV6-2/TRBV6-3,NA,TRBJ1-2,13,NA,CASSYSANYGYTF,TGTGCCAGCAGTTATTCAGCTAACTATGGCTACACCTTC
TRBV28,TRBD1,TRBJ2-7,16,NA,CASSLAQDRPTYEQYF,TGTGCCAGCAGTTTGGCTCAGGACAGGCCCACCTACGAGCAGTACTTC
TRBV7-8,NA,TRBJ1-2,13,NA,CASSSSTDYGYTF,TGTGCCAGCAGCTCCTCCACAGACTATGGCTACACCTTC
TRBV24-1,NA,TRBJ2-3,15,NA,CATSDGSGPTDTQYF,TGTGCCACCAGTGATGGTAGCGGCCCCACAGATACGCAGTATTTT
TRBV30,TRBD1,TRBJ1-1,16,NA,CAWSGGQGGQNTEAFF,TGTGCCTGGAGTGGCGGACAGGGGGGGCAGAACACTGAAGCTTTCTTT
TRBV4-1,NA,TRBJ1-2,16,NA,CASSQDDMAFHYGYTF,TGCGCCAGCAGCCAAGATGATATGGCCTTCCACTATGGCTACACCTTC
TRBV15,TRBD1,TRBJ1-1,13,NA,CATSSTGRTEAFF,TGTGCCACCAGCTCGACAGGGAGGACTGAAGCTTTCTTT
TRBV27,NA,TRBJ2-7,14,NA,CASSLRVRGYEQYF,TGTGCCAGCAGTCTCAGGGTTCGAGGCTACGAGCAGTACTTC
TRBV30,TRBD2,TRBJ2-3,15,NA,CAWRGLAGGTDTQYF,TGTGCCTGGAGGGGTCTAGCGGGGGGCACAGATACGCAGTATTTT
TRBV9,TRBD1,TRBJ1-1,14,once,CASSVTGVNTEAFF,TGTGCCAGCAGCGTAACAGGGGTGAACACTGAAGCTTTCTTT
TRBV6-6,TRBD1,TRBJ1-5,15,NA,CASSPWTGGGQPQHF,TGTGCCAGCAGTCCATGGACAGGTGGTGGTCAGCCCCAGCATTTT
TRBV4-3,NA,TRBJ1-1,13,few,CASSHTGNTEAFF,TGCGCCAGCAGCCACACAGGGAACACTGAAGCTTTCTTT
TRBV3-1/TRBV3-2,NA,TRBJ1-1,12,NA,CASSQLNTEAFF,TGTGCCAGCAGCCAACTCAACACTGAAGCTTTCTTT
TRBV19,TRBD2,TRBJ2-2,15,NA,CASKASGANTGELFF,TGTGCCAGTAAAGCTAGCGGGGCGAACACCGGGGAGCTGTTTTTT
TRBV4-2,NA,TRBJ1-4,16,NA,CASSQEEGTTNEKLFF,TGTGCCAGCAGCCAAGAGGAGGGAACAACTAATGAAAAACTGTTTTTT
TRBV10-1,TRBD1,TRBJ2-2,20,once,CASSESTHGPGTGNTGELFF,TGCGCCAGCAGTGAGTCTACCCATGGACCCGGGACAGGAAACACCGGGGAGCTGTTTTTT
TRBV4-1,TRBD2,TRBJ2-1,16,NA,CASSQTSGVLPNEQFF,TGCGCCAGCAGCCAAACAAGCGGGGTTCTACCCAATGAGCAGTTCTTC
TRBV12-3/TRBV12-4,NA,TRBJ1-3,11,NA,CASSSWHTIYF,TGTGCCAGCAGCTCCTGGCACACCATATATTTT
TRBV5-4,NA,TRBJ2-2,14,NA,CASSPYLAGGELFF,TGTGCCAGCAGCCCCTACCTAGCTGGCGGGGAGCTGTTTTTT
TRBV24-1,NA,TRBJ2-3,17,NA,CATSDADIPTPYGGQYF,TGTGCCACCAGTGATGCGGACATACCGACCCCCTATGGTGGGCAGTATTTT
TRBV5-1,TRBD1,TRBJ1-4,15,NA,CASSTGQGWGEKLFF,TGCGCCAGCAGCACAGGACAGGGCTGGGGTGAAAAACTGTTTTTT